Sequencing of this TCR beta chain was carried out in a study of T cell changes during pregnancy in multiple sclerosis. Assay used: immunoSEQ multiplex PCR; TCRdb lists only in-frame clones, some missing. Here the sample spans tens of thousands of clones, approximately 92% being singletons. This CDR3 is built from 13 residues. Germline CDR1 ENHRY, CDR2 SYGVKD. Trimming stripped 4 bases from V and 0 bases from J, with 7 bases between. The sample here was CD4+ T cells from peripheral blood mononuclear cells, taken in the second trimester of pregnancy. The chain carries TRBV10-3 and TRBJ2-7, with a weak D call TRBD1 (5 bases). The origin of this receptor is a female donor in good health, enrolled as a control in a pregnancy study. The CDR3 sequence is CAISAQVSYEQYF. DNA of the CDR3: TGTGCCATCAGTGCACAGGTCTCCTACGAGCAGTACTTC.